The present TCR beta chain was sequenced within a study of shared clonotypes between healthy human individuals. Study outcomes and limitations: Several donors held roughly 5% of naive CD4 clonotypes in common. Generation of non-shared clonotypes was less probable than generation of clonotypes shared by all four donors.

DNA at 200 ng, tens of thousands of T cell genomes, went into sorted-subset replicate PCRs. TCRdb's copy holds only in-frame clones and misses some; the assay was immunoSEQ multiplex PCR. The table has under 750,000 clones, 72% seen once; the top ten hold about 1.7%. On this clone itself: Its antigen remains unidentified.

J gave up 6 bases and V 6 bases, and 8 bases lay outside the gene matches. The CDR3 consists of 14 residues. The sequence was obtained from a woman aged 25 to 39 in good health. J is TRBJ2-1 and V is TRBV23-1, with 7 positions matching TRBD2. TRBV23-1 is an ORF; its function is uncertain. Sequenced sample: memory CD4+ T cells sorted from blood. As for subset: CD45RA-negative fraction. The CDR3 protein is CASSLPGGSNEQFF. The CDR3 nucleotides read TGCGCCAGCAGCCTCCCCGGGGGGAGCAATGAGCAGTTCTTC.